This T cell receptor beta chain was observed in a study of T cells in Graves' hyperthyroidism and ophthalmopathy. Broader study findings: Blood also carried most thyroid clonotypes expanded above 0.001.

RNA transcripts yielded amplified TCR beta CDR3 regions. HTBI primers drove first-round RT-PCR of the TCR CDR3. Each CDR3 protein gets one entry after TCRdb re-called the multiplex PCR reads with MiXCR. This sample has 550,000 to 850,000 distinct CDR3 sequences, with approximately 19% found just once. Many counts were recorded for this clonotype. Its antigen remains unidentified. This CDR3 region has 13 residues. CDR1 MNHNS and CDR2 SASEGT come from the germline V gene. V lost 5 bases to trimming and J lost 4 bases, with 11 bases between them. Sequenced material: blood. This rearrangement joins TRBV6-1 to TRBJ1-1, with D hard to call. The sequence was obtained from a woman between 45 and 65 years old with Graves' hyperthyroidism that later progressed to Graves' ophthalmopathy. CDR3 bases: TGTGCCAGCAGTAGGAGTATCGGCACTGAAGCTTTCTTT. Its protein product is CASSRSIGTEAFF.